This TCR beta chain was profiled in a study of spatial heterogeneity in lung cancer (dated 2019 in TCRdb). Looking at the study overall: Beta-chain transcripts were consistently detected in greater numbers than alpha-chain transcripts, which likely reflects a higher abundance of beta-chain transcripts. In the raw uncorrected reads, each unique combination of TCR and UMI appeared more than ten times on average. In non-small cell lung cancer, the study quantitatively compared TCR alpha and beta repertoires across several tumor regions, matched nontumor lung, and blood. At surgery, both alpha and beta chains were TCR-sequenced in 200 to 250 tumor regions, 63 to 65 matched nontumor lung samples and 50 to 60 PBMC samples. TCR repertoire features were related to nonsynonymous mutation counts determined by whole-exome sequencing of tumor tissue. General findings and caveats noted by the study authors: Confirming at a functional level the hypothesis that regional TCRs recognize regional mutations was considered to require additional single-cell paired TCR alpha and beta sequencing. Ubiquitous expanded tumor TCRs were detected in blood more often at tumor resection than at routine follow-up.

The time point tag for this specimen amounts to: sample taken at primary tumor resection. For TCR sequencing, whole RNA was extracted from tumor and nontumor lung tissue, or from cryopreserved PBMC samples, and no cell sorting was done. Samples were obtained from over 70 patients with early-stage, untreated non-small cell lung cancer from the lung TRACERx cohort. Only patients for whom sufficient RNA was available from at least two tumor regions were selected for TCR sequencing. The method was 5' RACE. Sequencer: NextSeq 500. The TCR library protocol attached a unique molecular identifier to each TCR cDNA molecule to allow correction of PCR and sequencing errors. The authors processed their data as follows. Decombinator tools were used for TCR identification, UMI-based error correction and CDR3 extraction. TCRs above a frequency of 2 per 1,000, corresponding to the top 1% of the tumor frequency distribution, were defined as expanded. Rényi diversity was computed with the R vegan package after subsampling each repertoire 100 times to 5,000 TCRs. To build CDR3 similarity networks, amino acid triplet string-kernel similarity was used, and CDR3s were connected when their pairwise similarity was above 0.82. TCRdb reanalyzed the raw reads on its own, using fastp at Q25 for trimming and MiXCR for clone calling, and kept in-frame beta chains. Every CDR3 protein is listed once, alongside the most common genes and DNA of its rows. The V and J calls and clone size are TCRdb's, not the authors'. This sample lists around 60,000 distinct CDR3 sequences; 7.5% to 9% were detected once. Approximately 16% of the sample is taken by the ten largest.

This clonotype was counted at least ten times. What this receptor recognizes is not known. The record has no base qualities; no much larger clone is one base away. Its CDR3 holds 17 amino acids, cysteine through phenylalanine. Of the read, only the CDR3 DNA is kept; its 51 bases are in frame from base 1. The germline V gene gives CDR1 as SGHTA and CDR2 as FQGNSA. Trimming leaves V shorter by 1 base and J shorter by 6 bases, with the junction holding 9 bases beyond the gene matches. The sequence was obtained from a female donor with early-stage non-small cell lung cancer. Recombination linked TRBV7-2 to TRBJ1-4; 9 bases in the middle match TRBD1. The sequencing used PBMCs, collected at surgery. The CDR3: CASSLGGWTGEDEKLFF. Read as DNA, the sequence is TGTGCCAGCAGCTTAGGAGGCTGGACAGGGGAAGATGAAAAACTGTTTTTT.